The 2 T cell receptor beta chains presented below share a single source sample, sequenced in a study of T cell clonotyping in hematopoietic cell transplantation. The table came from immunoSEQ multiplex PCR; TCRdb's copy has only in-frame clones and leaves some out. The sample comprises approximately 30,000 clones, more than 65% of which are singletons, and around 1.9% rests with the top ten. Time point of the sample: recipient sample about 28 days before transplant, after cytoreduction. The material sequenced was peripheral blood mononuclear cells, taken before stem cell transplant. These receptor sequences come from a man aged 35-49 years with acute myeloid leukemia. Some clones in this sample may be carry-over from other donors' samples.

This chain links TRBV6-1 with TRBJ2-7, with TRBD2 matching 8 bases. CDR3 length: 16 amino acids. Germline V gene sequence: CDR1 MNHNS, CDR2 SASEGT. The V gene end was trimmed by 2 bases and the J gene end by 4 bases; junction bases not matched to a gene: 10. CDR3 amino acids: CASSELGSGGPYEQYF. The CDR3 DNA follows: TGTGCCAGCAGTGAATTGGGGTCGGGGGGGCCTTACGAGCAGTACTTC.

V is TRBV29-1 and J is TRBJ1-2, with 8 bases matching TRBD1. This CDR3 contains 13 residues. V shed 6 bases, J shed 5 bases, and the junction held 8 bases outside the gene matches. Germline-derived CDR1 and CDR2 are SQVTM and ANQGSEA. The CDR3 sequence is CSVGQGARYGYTF. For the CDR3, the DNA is TGCAGCGTGGGGCAGGGGGCAAGATATGGCTACACCTTC.